This T cell receptor beta chain derives from a study of blood T cell repertoires in COVID-19. Original processing methods: Amplification with reference gene primers provided the estimates of nucleated cell counts. Sequencing used immunoSEQ multiplex PCR; TCRdb keeps in-frame clones, though not all of them. V, J and clone size were drawn from that table, and D and trimming were deduced from the DNA. The sample has hundreds of thousands of clones, around 90% seen once; the top ten hold about 1.2%. CDR3 length: 15 amino acids. The V gene's germline CDR1 is SGHTA and CDR2 FQGNSA. The ends were cut back, 5 bases at V and 2 bases at J, with 10 bases in the middle.

The chain combines TRBV7-2 with TRBJ1-6; D is undetermined. This TCR was recovered from a man between 65 and 85 years old with acute or convalescent COVID-19. The sequenced material came from peripheral blood. CDR3 region: CASSPSFAYNSPLHF. The CDR3 DNA sequence: TGTGCCAGCAGCCCCTCCTTCGCCTATAATTCACCCCTCCACTTT.